This entry describes one T cell receptor beta chain. What it recognizes is unknown. These data originate in a study of cytomegalovirus exposure and HLA in healthy donors. Overall study: Most donors, 70% to 85% of approximately 400 genotyped, fell in the Caucasian-associated ancestry cluster. General study findings and limits: A later look showed TCR association rates differing by HLA locus, highest for DRB1 and lowest for HLA-C. The authors assumed roughly uniform sequencing depth across donors for presence/absence analyses. Per a prior analysis, the majority of TCR beta V segments were productive roughly 87% or roughly 30% of the time.

The germline CDR1 and CDR2 sequences are SGDLS and YYNGEE. The CDR3 totals 15 residues. V was pared by 3 bases and J by 0 bases, with 10 bases between. 60 Vbeta and 13 Jbeta primers were used in PCR. Produced via immunoSEQ multiplex PCR; TCRdb's table is partial and in-frame only. In the table there are over 130,000 clones, around 80% of which are singletons. Sequenced material: PBMCs. This chain uses TRBV9 with TRBJ1-3; D is possibly TRBD1 (6 bases). The sequence came from a female donor in good health and CMV-seronegative. CDR3 bases: TGTGCCAGCAGCGCCCAACAGGGCTCTGGAAACACCATATATTTT. Amino acids: CASSAQQGSGNTIYF.